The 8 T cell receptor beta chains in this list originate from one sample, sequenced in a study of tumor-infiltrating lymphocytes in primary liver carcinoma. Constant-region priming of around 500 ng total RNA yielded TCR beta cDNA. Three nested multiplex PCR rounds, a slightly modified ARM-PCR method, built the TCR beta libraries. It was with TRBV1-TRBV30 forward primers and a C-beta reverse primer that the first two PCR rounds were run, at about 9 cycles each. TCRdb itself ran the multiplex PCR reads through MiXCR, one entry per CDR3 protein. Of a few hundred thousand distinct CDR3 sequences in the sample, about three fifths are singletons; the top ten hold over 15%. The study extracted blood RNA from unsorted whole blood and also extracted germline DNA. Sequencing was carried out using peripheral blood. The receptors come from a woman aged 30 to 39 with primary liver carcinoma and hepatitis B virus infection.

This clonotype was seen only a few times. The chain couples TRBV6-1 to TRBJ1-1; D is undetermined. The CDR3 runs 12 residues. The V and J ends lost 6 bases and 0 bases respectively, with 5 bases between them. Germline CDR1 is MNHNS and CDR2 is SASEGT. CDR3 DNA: TGTGCCAGCAGGCTCATGAACACTGAAGCTTTCTTT. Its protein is CASRLMNTEAFF.

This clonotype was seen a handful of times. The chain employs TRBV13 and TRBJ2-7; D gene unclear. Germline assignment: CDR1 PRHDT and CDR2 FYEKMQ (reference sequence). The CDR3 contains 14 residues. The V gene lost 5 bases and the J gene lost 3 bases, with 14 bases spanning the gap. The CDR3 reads CASSPAYKFYEQYF. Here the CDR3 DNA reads TGTGCCAGCAGCCCCGCCTACAAGTTCTACGAGCAGTACTTC. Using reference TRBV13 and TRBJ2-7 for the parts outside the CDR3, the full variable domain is AAGVIQSPRHLIKEKRETATLKCYPIPRHDTVYWYQQGPGQDPQFLISFYEKMQSDKGSIPDRFSAQQFSDYHSELNMSSLELGDSALYFCASSPAYKFYEQYFGPGTRLTVT.

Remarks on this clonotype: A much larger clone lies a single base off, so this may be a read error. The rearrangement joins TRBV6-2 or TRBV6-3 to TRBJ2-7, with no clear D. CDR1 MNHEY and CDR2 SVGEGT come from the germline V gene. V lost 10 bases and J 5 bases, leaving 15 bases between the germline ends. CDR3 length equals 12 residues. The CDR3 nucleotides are TGTGCCAACAGCCCTAGGGTAAACGAGCAGTACTTC. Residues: CANSPRVNEQYF.

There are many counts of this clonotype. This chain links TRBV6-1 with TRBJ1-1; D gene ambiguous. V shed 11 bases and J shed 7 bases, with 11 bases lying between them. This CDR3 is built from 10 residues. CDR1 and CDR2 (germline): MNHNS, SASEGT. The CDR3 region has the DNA TGTGCCCTGGGTCATAGTGAAGCTTTCTTT. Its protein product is CALGHSEAFF.

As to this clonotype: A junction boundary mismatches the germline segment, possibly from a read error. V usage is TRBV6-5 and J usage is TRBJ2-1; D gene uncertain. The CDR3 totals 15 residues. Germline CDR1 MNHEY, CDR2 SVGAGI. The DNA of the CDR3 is TGTGCCAGCGGTTACTCGTGGCACGAGGCGGATGAGCAGTTCTTC. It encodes CASGYSWHEADEQFF.

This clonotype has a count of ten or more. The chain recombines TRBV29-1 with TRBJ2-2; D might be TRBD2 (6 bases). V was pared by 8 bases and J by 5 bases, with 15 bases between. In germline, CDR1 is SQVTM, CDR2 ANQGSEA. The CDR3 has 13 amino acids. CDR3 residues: CSSRDPRTGELFF. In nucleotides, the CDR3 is TGCAGCTCGCGGGACCCCAGGACCGGGGAGCTGTTTTTT.

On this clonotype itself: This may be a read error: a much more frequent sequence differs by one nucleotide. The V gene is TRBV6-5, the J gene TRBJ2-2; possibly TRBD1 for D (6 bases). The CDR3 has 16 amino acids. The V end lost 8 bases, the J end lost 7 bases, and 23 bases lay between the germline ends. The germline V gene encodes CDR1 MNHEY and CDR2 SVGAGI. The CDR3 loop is CASGPLPGAAFGELFF. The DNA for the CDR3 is TGTGCCAGCGGCCCGCTCCCAGGGGCCGCATTCGGGGAGCTGTTTTTT.

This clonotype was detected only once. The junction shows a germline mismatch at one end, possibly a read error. The CDR3 sequence is CASRAGGISYDEQFF. The CDR3 DNA is TGTGCCAGCAGAGCAGGAGGGATCTCCTACGATGAGCAGTTCTTC. The rearrangement links TRBV6-6 to TRBJ2-1; a possible D gene is TRBD2 (6 bases). CDR1 is MNHNY, CDR2 SVGAGI, per germline (reference sequence). The CDR3 totals 15 residues.